What follows is one T cell receptor beta chain and its context. Measured with immunoSEQ multiplex PCR; TCRdb has only the in-frame clones, and not every one. The sample carries about 150,000 clones, approximately 90% recorded once. The data originate from a study of blood T cell repertoires in COVID-19. V lost 10 bases and J lost 2, with 8 bases in between. Germline V gene lookup returns CDR1 SNHLY and CDR2 FYNNEI. The length of the CDR3 is 11 residues. The V gene is TRBV2, the J gene TRBJ1-1, with D hard to call. The receptor was isolated from a human donor in a cohort sampled during active COVID-19. Sequencing was done on a sample of peripheral blood. The CDR3 sequence: CATRSNTEAFF. The CDR3 DNA reads TGTGCCACCAGGAGTAACACTGAAGCTTTCTTT.